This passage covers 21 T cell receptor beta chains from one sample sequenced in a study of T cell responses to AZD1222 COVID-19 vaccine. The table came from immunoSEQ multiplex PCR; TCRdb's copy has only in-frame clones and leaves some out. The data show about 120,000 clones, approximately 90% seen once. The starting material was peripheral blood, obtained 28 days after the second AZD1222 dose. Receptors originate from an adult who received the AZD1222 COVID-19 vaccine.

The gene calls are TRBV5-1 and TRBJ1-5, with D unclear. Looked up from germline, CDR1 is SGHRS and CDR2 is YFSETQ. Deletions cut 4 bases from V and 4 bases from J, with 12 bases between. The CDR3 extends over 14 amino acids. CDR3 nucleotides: TGCGCCAGCAGCCCAGGTAGTCAAAATCAGCCCCAGCATTTT. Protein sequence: CASSPGSQNQPQHF.

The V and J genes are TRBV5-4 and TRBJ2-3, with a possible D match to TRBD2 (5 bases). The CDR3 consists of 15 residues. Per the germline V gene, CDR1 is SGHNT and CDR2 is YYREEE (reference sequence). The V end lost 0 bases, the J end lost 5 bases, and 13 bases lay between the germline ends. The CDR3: CASSLEGGPVDTQYF. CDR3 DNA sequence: TGTGCCAGCAGCTTGGAGGGCGGGCCGGTAGATACGCAGTATTTT.

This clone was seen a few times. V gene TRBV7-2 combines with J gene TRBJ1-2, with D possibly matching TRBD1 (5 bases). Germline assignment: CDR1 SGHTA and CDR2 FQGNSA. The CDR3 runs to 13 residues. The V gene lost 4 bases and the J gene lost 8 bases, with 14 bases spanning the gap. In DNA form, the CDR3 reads TGTGCCAGCAGCTCATCCCAGGGCTTCGGCTACACCTTC. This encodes CASSSSQGFGYTF.

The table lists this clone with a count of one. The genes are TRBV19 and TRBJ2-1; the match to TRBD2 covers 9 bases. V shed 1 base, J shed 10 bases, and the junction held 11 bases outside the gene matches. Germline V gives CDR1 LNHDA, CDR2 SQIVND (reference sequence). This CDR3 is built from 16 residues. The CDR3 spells CASSIVSGGTTSEQFF. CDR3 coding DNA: TGTGCCAGTAGTATAGTAAGCGGGGGGACCACATCCGAGCAGTTCTTC.

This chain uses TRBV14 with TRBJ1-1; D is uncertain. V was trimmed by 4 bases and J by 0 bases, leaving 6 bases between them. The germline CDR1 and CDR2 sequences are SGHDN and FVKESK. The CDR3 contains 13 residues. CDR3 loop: CASSLIMNTEAFF. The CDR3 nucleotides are TGTGCCAGCAGCCTGATCATGAACACTGAAGCTTTCTTT.

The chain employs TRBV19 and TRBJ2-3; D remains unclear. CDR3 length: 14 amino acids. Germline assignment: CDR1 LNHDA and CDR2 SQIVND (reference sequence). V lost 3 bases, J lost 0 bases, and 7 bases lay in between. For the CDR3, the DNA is TGTGCCAGTAGTATGGATAGGAGCACAGATACGCAGTATTTT. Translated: CASSMDRSTDTQYF.

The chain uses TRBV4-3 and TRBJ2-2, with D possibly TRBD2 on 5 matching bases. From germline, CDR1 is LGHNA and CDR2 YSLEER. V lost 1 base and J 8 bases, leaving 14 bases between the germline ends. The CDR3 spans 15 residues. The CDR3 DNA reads TGCGCCAGCAGCCAAGCAGCGGTATTGATGGGGGAGCTGTTTTTT. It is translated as CASSQAAVLMGELFF.

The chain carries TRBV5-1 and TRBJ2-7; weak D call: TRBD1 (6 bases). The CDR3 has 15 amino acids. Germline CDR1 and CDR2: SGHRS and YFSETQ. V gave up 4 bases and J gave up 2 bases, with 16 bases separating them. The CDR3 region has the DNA TGCGCCAGCAGCAGGATTAGGACAGTCACCTACGAGCAGTACTTC. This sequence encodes CASSRIRTVTYEQYF. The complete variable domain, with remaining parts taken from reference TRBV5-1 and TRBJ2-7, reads KAGVTQTPRYLIKTRGQQVTLSCSPISGHRSVSWYQQTPGQGLQFLFEYFSETQRNKGNFPGRFSGRQFSNSRSEMNVSTLELGDSALYLCASSRIRTVTYEQYFGPGTRLTVT.

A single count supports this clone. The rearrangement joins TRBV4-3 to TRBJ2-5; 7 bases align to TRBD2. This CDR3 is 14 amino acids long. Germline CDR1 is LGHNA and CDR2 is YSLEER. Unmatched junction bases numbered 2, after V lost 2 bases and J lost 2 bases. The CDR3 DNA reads TGCGCCAGCAGCCAACAAGCGGGGCAAGAGACCCAGTACTTC. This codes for CASSQQAGQETQYF.

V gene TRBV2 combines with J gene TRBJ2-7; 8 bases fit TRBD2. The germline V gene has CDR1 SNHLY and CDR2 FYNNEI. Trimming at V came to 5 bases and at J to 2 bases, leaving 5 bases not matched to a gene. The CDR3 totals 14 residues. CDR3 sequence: CASSRQRETYEQYF. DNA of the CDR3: TGTGCCAGCAGTAGGCAGCGGGAGACCTACGAGCAGTACTTC.

CDR3 DNA sequence: TGCGCCAGCAGCCTGGGGATCGGGGGACAGGGGGAGGCTGAAGCTTTCTTT. This codes for CASSLGIGGQGEAEAFF. The V gene is TRBV5-1, the J gene TRBJ1-1; 11 nucleotides align to TRBD1. The CDR3 length is 17 residues. Germline CDR1 and CDR2: SGHRS and YFSETQ. V lost 4 bases, J lost 6 bases, and 14 bases stayed unmatched.

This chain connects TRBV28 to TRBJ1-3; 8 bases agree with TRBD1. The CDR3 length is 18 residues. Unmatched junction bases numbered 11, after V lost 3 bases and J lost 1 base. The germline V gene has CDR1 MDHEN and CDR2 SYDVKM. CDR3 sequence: CASSLAGQGGVSGNTIYF. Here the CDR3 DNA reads TGTGCCAGCAGTTTGGCTGGACAGGGAGGTGTGTCTGGAAACACCATATATTTT.

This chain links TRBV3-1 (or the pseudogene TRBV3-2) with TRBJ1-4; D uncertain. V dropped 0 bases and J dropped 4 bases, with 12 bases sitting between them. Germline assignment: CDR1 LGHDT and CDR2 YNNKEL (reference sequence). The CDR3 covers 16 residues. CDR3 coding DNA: TGTGCCAGCAGCCAAGAGCCCGGACGGATTAATGAAAAACTGTTTTTT. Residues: CASSQEPGRINEKLFF.

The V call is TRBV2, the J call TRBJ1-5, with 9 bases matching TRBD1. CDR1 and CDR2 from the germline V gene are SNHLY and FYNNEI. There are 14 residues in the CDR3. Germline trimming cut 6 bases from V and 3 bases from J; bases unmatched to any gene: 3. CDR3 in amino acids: CASSPQGANQPQHF. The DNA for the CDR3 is TGTGCCAGCAGCCCACAGGGGGCCAATCAGCCCCAGCATTTT.

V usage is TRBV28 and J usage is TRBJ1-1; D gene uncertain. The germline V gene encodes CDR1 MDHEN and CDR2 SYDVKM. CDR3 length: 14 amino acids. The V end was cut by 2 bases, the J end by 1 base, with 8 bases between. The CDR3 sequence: CASSLHHGNTEAFF. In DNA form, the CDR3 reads TGTGCCAGCAGTTTACACCATGGGAACACTGAAGCTTTCTTT.

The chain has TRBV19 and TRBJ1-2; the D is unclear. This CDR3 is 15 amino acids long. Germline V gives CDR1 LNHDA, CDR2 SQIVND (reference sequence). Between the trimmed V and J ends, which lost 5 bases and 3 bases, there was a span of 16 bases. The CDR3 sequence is CASSVRTGRDYGYTF. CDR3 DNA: TGTGCCAGTAGTGTCCGGACCGGGAGGGACTATGGCTACACCTTC.

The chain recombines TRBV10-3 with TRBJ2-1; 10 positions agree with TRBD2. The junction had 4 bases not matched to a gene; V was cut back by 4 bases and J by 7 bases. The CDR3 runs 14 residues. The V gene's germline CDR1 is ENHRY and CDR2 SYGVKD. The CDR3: CAISGASGGNEQFF. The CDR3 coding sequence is TGTGCCATCAGTGGGGCTAGCGGGGGTAATGAGCAGTTCTTC.

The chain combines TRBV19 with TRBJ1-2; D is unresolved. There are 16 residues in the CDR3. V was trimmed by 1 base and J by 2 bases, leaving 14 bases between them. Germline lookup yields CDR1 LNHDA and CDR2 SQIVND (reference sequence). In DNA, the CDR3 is TGTGCCAGTAGTATAGGTCCTGGAAAGGAGAACTATGGCTACACCTTC. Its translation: CASSIGPGKENYGYTF.

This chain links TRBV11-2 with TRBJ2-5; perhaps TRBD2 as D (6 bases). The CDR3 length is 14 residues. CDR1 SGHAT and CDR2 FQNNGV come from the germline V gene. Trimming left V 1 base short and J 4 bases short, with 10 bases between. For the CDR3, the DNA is TGTGCCAGCAGCTTAGGGGTGCGGGGAGAGACCCAGTACTTC. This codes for CASSLGVRGETQYF.

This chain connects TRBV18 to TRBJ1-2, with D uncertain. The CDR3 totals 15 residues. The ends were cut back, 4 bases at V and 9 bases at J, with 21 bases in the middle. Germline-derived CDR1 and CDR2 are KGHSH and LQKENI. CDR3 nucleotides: TGTGCCAGCTCACGAGGGTTTCTCGACGAGAAGAGCTACACCTTC. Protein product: CASSRGFLDEKSYTF.

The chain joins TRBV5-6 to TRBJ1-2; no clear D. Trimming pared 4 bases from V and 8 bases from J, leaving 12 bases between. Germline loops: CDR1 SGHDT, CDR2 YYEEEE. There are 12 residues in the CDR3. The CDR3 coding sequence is TGTGCCAGCAGCATCGGACGGCGGGGCTACACCTTC. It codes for CASSIGRRGYTF.